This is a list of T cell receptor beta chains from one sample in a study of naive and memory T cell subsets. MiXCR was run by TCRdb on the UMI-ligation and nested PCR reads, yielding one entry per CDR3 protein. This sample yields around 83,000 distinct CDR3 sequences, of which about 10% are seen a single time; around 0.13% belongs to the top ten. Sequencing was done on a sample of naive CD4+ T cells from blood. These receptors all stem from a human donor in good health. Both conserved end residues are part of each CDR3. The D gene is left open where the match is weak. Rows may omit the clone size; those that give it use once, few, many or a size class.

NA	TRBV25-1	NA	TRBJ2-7	TGTGCCAGCAGTGAATATCCGGGCTCCTACGAGCAGTACTTC	CASSEYPGSYEQYF
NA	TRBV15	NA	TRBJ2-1	TGTGCCACCAGCAGAGACAGGGATTACAATGAGCAGTTCTTC	CATSRDRDYNEQFF
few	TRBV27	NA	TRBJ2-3	TGTGCCAGCAGTTTAGAACGCTCCGTGGCTACGCAGTATTTT	CASSLERSVATQYF
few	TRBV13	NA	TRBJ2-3	TGTGCCAGCAGACCTAGAGGCCTGCATACGCAGTATTTT	CASRPRGLHTQYF
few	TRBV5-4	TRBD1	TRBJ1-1	TGTGCCAGCAGCCTGGACAGGGCGAACACTGAAGCTTTCTTT	CASSLDRANTEAFF
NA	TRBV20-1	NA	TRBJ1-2	TGCAGTGCTGACAGCCCTAACAACTATGGCTACACCTTC	CSADSPNNYGYTF
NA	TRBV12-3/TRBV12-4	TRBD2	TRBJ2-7	TGTGCCAGCAGTTTCCGGACTAGCGGGAGGGCCGGGGAGCAGTACTTC	CASSFRTSGRAGEQYF
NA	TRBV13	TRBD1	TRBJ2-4	TGTGCCAGCAGCGTGGAGACAGGGGTGCTAGCCAAAAACATTCAGTACTTC	CASSVETGVLAKNIQYF
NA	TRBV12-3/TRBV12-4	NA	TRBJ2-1	TGTGCCAGCAGTCCAGGGGATTTC	CASSPGDF
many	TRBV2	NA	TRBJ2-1	TGTGCCACCACCTCCATGTTGACACAATACAATGAGCAGTTCTTC	CATTSMLTQYNEQFF
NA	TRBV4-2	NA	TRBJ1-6	TGTGCCAGCAGCCAATCGCCGGGGGGGCCAGATAATTCACCCCTCCACTTT	CASSQSPGGPDNSPLHF
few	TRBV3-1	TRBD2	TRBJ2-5	TGTGCCAGCAGCCAACTGAGGCGGGAGGGCCGAGAGACCCAGTACTTC	CASSQLRREGRETQYF
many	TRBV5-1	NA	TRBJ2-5	TGCGCCAGCAGCGACTCGGAACCGGGTTCTCGGACCCAGTACTTC	CASSDSEPGSRTQYF
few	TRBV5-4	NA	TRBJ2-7	TGTGCCAGCAGCCGCGGACAGACCTTCTACGAGCAGTACTTC	CASSRGQTFYEQYF
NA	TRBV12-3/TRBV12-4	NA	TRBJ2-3	TGTGCCAGCAGTTTGCCCGGGAGTGGAGATACGCAGTATTTT	CASSLPGSGDTQYF
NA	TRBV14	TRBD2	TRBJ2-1	TGTGCCAGCAGCCAAGTTAAGACTAGCGGGTCCTACAATGAGCAGTTCTTC	CASSQVKTSGSYNEQFF
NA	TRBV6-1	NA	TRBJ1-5	TGTGCCAGCAGTGAAGGTCCGGCAGTCAATCAGCCCCAGCATTTT	CASSEGPAVNQPQHF
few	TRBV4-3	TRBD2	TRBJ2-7	TGCGCCACGGAGACTAGAGCGGGAGGGTTCTCCTACGAGCAGTACTTC	CATETRAGGFSYEQYF
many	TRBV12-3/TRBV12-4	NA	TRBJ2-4	TGTGCCAGCAGTTTTTGGGGAACAACGGAGTACTTC	CASSFWGTTEYF
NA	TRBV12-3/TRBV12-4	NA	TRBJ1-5	TGTGCCAGCAGTCCCCAGAGGACGGATAGCAATCAGCCCCAGCATTTT	CASSPQRTDSNQPQHF
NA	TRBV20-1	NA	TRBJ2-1	TGCAGTGCTAGAGAAACGGAGGGCCTGAATGAGCAGTTCTTC	CSARETEGLNEQFF
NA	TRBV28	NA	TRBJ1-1	TGTGCCAGCAGTTCACCGCTGTTCCGGGGCGTTGAAGCTTTCTTT	CASSSPLFRGVEAFF
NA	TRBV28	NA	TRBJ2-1	TGTGCCAGCAGACTGGAGGGGCTAAGCTCCTACAATGAGCAGTTCTTC	CASRLEGLSSYNEQFF
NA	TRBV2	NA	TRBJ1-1	TGTGCCAGCAGTGAAGGGGGGCCGGGCACTGAAGCTTTCTTT	CASSEGGPGTEAFF
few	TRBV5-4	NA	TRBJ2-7	TGTGCCAGCAGCTTGGTTCACTCCTACGAGCAGTACTTC	CASSLVHSYEQYF
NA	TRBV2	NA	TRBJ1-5	TGTGCCAGCAGTGAACAGAACGTTAGCAATCAGCCCCAGCATTTT	CASSEQNVSNQPQHF
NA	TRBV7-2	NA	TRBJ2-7	TGTGCCAGCAGCTTACGGCCGGCGGGTGCCCCTACCGAGCAGTACTTC	CASSLRPAGAPTEQYF
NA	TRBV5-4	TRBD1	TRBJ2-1	TGTGCCAGCAGCGCCCGGACAGGGATCAATGAGCAGTTCTTC	CASSARTGINEQFF
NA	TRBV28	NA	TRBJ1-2	TGTGCCAGCACCTACCAGGGGAGAGCTAACTATGGCTACACCTTC	CASTYQGRANYGYTF
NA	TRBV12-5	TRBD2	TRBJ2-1	TGTGCTAGTGGTCCGTCGCCGGGACTAGCGGAATACAATGAGCAGTTCTTC	CASGPSPGLAEYNEQFF
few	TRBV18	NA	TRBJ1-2	TGTGCCAGCTCACCAGACGTCTCTGCATATGGCTACACCTTC	CASSPDVSAYGYTF
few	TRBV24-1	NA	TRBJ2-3	TGTGCCACCAGTGCCGGCCCGGGGTGGCGGGGTCGAACAGATACGCAGTATTTT	CATSAGPGWRGRTDTQYF
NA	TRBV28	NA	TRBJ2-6	TGTGCCAGCAGCCCATCAGGTCCTGGGGCCAACGTCCTGACTTTC	CASSPSGPGANVLTF
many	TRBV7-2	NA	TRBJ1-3	TGTGCCAGCAGCTTGCGGGACCCGAGCTCTGGAAACACCATATATTTT	CASSLRDPSSGNTIYF
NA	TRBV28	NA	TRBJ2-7	TGTGCCAGCAGCCCATTGGCGGTCCTCCGGGCCTACGAGCAGTACTTC	CASSPLAVLRAYEQYF
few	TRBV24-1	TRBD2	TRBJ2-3	TGTGCCACCAGTGAGGAAAAAGCGGGGGCCCTTCGTAGCACAGATACGCAGTATTTT	CATSEEKAGALRSTDTQYF
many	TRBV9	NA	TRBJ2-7	TGTGCCAGCAGCCCCCAATCCCTGCGGTCCTACGAGCAGTACTTC	CASSPQSLRSYEQYF
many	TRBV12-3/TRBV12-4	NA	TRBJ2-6	TGTGCCAGCAGTTTGACCCCTGGGGCCAACGTCCTGACTTTC	CASSLTPGANVLTF
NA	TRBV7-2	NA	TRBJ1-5	TGTGCCAGCAGCTCAACCTGGACGGCCCGGAATCAGCCCCAGCATTTT	CASSSTWTARNQPQHF
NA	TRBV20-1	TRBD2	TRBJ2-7	TGCAGTGCTAGAGAGTCCCCCCTAGCGGGGGGCACCTACGAGCAGTACTTC	CSARESPLAGGTYEQYF